Detailed here is one T cell receptor beta chain. The data originate from a study of control samples from healthy donors and cancer patients. After removal of 6 bases from V and 4 bases from J, the junction contained 10 bases not matched to a gene. Germline CDR1 and CDR2: LNHDA and SQIVND (reference sequence). The CDR3 length is 16 residues. Method: immunoSEQ multiplex PCR; TCRdb's copy keeps in-frame clones and lacks some. The data hold 250,000 to 300,000 clones, with about four fifths observed a single time. Input material: PBMCs. The receptor's source is a woman aged 60-75 years with lung cancer. The chain joins TRBV19 to TRBJ2-1; 9 bases match TRBD1. CDR3 region: CASRETGGLTYNEQFF. CDR3 bases: TGTGCCAGTAGGGAGACAGGGGGACTTACTTACAATGAGCAGTTCTTC.